This T cell receptor (beta chain) emerged from a study of blood T cells in healthy people across ages. Healthy individuals of Caucasian origin from Russia, aged roughly 6 to 100, served as donors. Per sample, no less than 5 micrograms of total RNA were extracted. CDR1 and CDR2 from the germline V gene are SGHTA and FQGNSA. V gave up 2 bases and J gave up 7 bases, with 9 bases separating them. This CDR3 is 13 amino acids long. This clonotype was observed a handful of times. A sample-barcoded 5' primer and a J-beta primer mix were used in a second PCR of roughly 6 to 12 cycles. Via MiXCR, TCRdb re-called the 5' RACE reads, giving one row per CDR3 protein. The sample consists of a few hundred thousand distinct CDR3 sequences, approximately 47% of them appearing once.

The specimen sequenced was blood. The chain has TRBV7-2 and TRBJ1-5; possible D gene TRBD1, 5 bases. The origin of this receptor is a man aged 55 to 70 in good health. CDR3 bases: TGTGCCAGCAGCTTAAGGTGGGGGCAGCCCCAGCATTTT. Translated: CASSLRWGQPQHF.